This is a list of T cell receptor beta chains from one sample in a study of technical replicates of blood from a few donors. TCRdb's table, derived via immunoSEQ multiplex PCR, lists solely in-frame clones and lacks some. The top ten clones hold 0.35% to 0.45% of a sample with fewer than 90,000 clones, 80% to 95% of them seen once. Sequencing was done on a sample of T cells isolated from PBMCs. The receptor set was obtained from a human donor in good health. CDR3s include the opening cysteine and the closing phenylalanine or tryptophan. Each record gives: J gene, V gene, CDR3 protein.

j_call: TRBJ1-5
v_call: TRBV10-3
cdr3_aa: CAISDNYGTGAFNQPQHF

j_call: TRBJ2-7
v_call: TRBV9
cdr3_aa: CASTPGLASEQYF

j_call: TRBJ2-6
v_call: TRBV9
cdr3_aa: CASSVARISGANVLTF

j_call: TRBJ1-1
v_call: TRBV27
cdr3_aa: CASSLTFGAEAFF

j_call: TRBJ2-1
v_call: TRBV27
cdr3_aa: CAGGRGNEQFF

j_call: TRBJ1-2
v_call: TRBV29-1
cdr3_aa: CSVPWGEGYTF

j_call: TRBJ2-7
v_call: TRBV18
cdr3_aa: CASSPPTSGSYEQYF

j_call: TRBJ1-1
v_call: TRBV4-2
cdr3_aa: CASSQESGYTEAFF

j_call: TRBJ1-4
v_call: TRBV28
cdr3_aa: CASRFRSYNEKLFF

j_call: TRBJ1-2
v_call: TRBV30
cdr3_aa: CAWDITFYGYTF

j_call: TRBJ2-5
v_call: TRBV9
cdr3_aa: CASSSTTEETQYF

j_call: TRBJ2-2
v_call: TRBV9
cdr3_aa: CASSVPLATGELFF

j_call: TRBJ2-3
v_call: TRBV28
cdr3_aa: CASIGEADTQYF

j_call: TRBJ2-1
v_call: TRBV4-1
cdr3_aa: CASSRFTGGPLAETSSYNEQFF

j_call: TRBJ2-4
v_call: TRBV30
cdr3_aa: CAYNRGENIQYF

j_call: TRBJ2-3
v_call: TRBV19
cdr3_aa: CATAEPDTQYF

j_call: TRBJ1-2
v_call: TRBV28
cdr3_aa: CASSLSRGGRGYTF

j_call: TRBJ2-3
v_call: TRBV5-1
cdr3_aa: CASSLERLTPPDTQYF

j_call: TRBJ1-2
v_call: TRBV30
cdr3_aa: CALPSGGAPNYGYTF

j_call: TRBJ2-7
v_call: TRBV11-2
cdr3_aa: CASSFSGQGALEQYF

j_call: TRBJ1-2
v_call: TRBV30
cdr3_aa: CAWSVNYKNYGYTF

j_call: TRBJ1-3
v_call: TRBV27
cdr3_aa: CASSPNLHTIYF

j_call: TRBJ2-7
v_call: TRBV5-1
cdr3_aa: CASSWTGRYEQYF

j_call: TRBJ2-3
v_call: TRBV5-6
cdr3_aa: CASSRPRLAVSTDTQYF

j_call: TRBJ2-2
v_call: TRBV6-5
cdr3_aa: CASRGANTGELFF

j_call: TRBJ2-2
v_call: TRBV11-2
cdr3_aa: CASSFVNTGELFF

j_call: TRBJ1-1
v_call: TRBV6-6
cdr3_aa: CASSYGEYTEAFF

j_call: TRBJ2-7
v_call: TRBV10-2
cdr3_aa: CASSEGREREQYF

j_call: TRBJ1-2
v_call: TRBV11-3
cdr3_aa: CASSYSGRDRTLYGYTF

j_call: TRBJ1-1
v_call: TRBV2
cdr3_aa: CASRLRRIEAFF

j_call: TRBJ2-7
v_call: TRBV5-1
cdr3_aa: CASSLIAGTGVNEQYF